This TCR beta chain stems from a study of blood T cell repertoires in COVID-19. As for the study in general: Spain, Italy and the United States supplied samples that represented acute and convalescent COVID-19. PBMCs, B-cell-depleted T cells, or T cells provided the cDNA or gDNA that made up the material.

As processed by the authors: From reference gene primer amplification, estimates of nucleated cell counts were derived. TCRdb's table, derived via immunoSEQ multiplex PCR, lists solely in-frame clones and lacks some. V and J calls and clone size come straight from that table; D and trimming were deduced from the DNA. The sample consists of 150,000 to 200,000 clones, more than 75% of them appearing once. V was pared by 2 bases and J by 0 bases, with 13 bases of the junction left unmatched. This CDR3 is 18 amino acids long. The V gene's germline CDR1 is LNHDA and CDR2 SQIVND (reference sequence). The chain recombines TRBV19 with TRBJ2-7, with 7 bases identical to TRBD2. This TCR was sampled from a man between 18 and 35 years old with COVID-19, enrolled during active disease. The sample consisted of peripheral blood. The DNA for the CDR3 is TGTGCCAGTAGTATATTGCCTAGCGGTCCCCGGAGCTCCTACGAGCAGTACTTC. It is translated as CASSILPSGPRSSYEQYF.